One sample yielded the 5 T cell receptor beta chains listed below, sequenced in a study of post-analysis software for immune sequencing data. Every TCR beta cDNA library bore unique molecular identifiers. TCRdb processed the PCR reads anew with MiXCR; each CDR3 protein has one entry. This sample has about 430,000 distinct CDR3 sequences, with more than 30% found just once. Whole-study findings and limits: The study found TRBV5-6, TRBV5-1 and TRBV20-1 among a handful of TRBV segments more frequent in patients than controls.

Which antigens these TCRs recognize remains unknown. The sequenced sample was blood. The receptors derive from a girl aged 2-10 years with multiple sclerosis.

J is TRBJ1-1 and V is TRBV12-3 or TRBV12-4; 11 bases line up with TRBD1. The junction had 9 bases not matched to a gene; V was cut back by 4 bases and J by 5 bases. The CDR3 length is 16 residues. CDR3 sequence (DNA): TGTGCCAGCAGTTCGCTGGACAGGGGGCAGGGGACTGAAGCTTTCTTT. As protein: CASSSLDRGQGTEAFF.

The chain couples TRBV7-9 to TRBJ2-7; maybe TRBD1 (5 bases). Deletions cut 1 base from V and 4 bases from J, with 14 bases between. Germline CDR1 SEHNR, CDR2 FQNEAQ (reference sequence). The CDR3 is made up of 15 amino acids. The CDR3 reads CASSLGQGHSYEQYF. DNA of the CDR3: TGTGCCAGCAGCTTAGGGCAGGGTCATAGTTACGAGCAGTACTTC. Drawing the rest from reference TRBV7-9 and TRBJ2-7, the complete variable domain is DTGVSQNPRHKITKRGQNVTFRCDPISEHNRLYWYRQTLGQGPEFLTYFQNEAQLEKSRLLSDRFSAERPKGSFSTLEIQRTEQGDSAMYLCASSLGQGHSYEQYFGPGTRLTVT.

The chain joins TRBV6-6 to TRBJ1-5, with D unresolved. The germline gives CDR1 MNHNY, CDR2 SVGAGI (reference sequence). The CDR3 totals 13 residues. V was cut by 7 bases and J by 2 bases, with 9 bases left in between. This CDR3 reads CASTPIGNQPQHF. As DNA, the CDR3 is TGTGCCAGCACTCCGATCGGCAATCAGCCCCAGCATTTT.

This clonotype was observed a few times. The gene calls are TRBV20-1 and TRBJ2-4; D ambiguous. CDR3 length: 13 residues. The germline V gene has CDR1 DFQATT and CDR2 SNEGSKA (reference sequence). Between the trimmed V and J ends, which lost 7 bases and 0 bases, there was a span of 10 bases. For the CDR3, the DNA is TGCAGTGGGGGTGATCGAGCCAAAAACATTCAGTACTTC. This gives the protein CSGGDRAKNIQYF.

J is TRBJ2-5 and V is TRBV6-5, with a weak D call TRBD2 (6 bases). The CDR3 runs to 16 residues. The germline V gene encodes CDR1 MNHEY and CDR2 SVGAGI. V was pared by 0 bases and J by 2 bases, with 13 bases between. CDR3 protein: CASSYSGLFEQETQYF. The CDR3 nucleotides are TGTGCCAGCAGTTACTCGGGACTGTTCGAACAAGAGACCCAGTACTTC.